This paragraph reports one T cell receptor beta chain. The antigen is unknown. This sample was taken from a study of early T cells in non-severe SARS-CoV-2 infection. From the 5' RACE reads, TCRdb called clonotypes with MiXCR, one entry per CDR3 protein. The repertoire consists of 70,000 to 75,000 distinct CDR3 sequences, with 12% occurring once and the leading ten covering 4% to 5.5%. Study-level findings and limits: Matching with VDJdb favored anti-spike CD8 responses (missing private and CD4 specificities).

CDR3 length: 12 amino acids. V lost 4 bases and J 7 bases, leaving 8 bases between the germline ends. Sequencing used whole blood. The sequence was obtained from an adult who was a healthcare worker with PCR-confirmed SARS-CoV-2 infection or an uninfected control (not recorded which). The genes are TRBV12-3 or TRBV12-4 and TRBJ2-1; D is tentatively TRBD1 or TRBD2 (5 bases each). The CDR3 coding sequence is TGTGCCAGCAGTTACGGGGCGAATGAGCAGTTCTTC. This gives the protein CASSYGANEQFF.